This TCR beta chain was observed in a study of cytomegalovirus exposure and HLA in healthy donors. Method: immunoSEQ multiplex PCR; TCRdb's copy keeps in-frame clones and lacks some. The repertoire holds tens of thousands of clones, roughly 90% seen once, with 0.95% to 1.5% in the top ten. The donors were members of the validation cohort, which comprised 90 to 150 subjects and was separate from the first cohort of fewer than 700 subjects. This clone was detected only once. Antigen: not known. Trimming took off 6 bases at V and 2 bases at J, with 13 bases between the two ends. There are 14 residues in the CDR3. Germline V CDR1 and CDR2: SGHAT, FQNNGV. Overall study findings and caveats: In the roughly 110 validation repertoires, roughly 94% of cluster scores exceeded 0, per a later analysis. Researchers reported that three CMV-associated chains were confirmed in vitro as CMV antigen-specific. Cytomegalovirus status was reportedly diagnosed by the classifier with high sensitivity and specificity.

The receptor's source is a woman in her late teens or twenties in good health and CMV-seronegative. The sample comprised PBMCs. The chain recombines TRBV11-2 with TRBJ2-5; D might be TRBD1 (6 bases). CDR3 region: CASSGQTIQETQYF. The CDR3 nucleotides read TGTGCCAGCAGTGGACAGACGATTCAAGAGACCCAGTACTTC.